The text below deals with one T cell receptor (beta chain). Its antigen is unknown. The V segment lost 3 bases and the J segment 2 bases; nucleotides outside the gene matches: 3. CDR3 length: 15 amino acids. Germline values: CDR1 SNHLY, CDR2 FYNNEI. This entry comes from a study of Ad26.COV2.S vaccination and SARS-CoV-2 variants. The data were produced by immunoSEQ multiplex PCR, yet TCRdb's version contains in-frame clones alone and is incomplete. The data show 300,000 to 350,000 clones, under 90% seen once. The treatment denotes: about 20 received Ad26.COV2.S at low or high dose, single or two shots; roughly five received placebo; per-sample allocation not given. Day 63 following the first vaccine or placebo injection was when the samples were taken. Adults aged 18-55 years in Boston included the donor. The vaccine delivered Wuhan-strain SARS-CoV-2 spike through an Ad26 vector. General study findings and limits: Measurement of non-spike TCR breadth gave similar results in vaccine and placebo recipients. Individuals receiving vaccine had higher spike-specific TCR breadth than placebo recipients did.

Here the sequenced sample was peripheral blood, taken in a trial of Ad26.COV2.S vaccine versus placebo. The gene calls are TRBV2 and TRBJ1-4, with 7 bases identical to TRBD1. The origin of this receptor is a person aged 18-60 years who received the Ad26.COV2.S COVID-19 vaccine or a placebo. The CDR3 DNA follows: TGTGCCAGCAGTGAGCTACAGGGGACTAATGAAAAACTGTTTTTT. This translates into CASSELQGTNEKLFF.